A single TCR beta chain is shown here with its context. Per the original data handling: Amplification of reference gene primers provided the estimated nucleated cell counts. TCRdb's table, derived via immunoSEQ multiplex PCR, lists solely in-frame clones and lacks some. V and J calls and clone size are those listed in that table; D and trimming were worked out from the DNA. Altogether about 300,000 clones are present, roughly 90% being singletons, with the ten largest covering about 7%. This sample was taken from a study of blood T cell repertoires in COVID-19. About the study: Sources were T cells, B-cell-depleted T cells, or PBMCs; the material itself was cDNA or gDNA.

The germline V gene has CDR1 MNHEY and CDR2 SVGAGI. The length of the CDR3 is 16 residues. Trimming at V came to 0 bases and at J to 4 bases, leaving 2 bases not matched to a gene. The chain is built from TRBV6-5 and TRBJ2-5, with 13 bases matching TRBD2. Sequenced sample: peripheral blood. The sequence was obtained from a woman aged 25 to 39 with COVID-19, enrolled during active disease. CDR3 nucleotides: TGTGCCAGCAGTTACTCGGGACTAGCGGGAAGAGAGACCCAGTACTTC. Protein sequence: CASSYSGLAGRETQYF.